What follows are 8 T cell receptor beta chains derived from one specimen sequenced in a study of blood T cell repertoires in COVID-19. Assay: immunoSEQ multiplex PCR; the TCRdb copy retains only in-frame clones and omits some. The top ten hold approximately 1.5% of the sample, which has roughly 200,000 clones, about 90% seen once. The sample consisted of peripheral blood. The receptors were gathered from a man between 18 and 29 years old with active or convalescent COVID-19.

J is TRBJ1-6 and V is TRBV12-3 or TRBV12-4, with D uncertain. This CDR3 has 12 amino acids. Trimming pared 6 bases from V and 9 bases from J, leaving 9 bases between. CDR3 protein: CASRLRISPLHF. CDR3 sequence (DNA): TGTGCCAGCAGACTTCGAATTTCACCCCTCCACTTT.

The chain links TRBV28 to TRBJ1-5, with 10 nucleotides matching TRBD1. CDR3 size: 15 residues. Germline CDR1 reads MDHEN; CDR2 reads SYDVKM. J gave up 4 bases and V 7 bases, and 7 bases lay outside the gene matches. CDR3 bases: TGTGCCAGCACGGTGACAGGGGGCGGTAATCAGCCCCAGCATTTT. Amino acids: CASTVTGGGNQPQHF.

The chain carries TRBV19 and TRBJ2-7; TRBD2 agrees at 9 bases. CDR1 is LNHDA and CDR2 is SQIVND in the germline V gene (reference sequence). The CDR3 is 14 amino acids. V lost 8 bases and J lost 9; bases outside the gene matches: 14. CDR3 in amino acids: CASSEGTAGGGQYF. DNA for the CDR3: TGTGCCAGTTCAGAAGGAACAGCGGGAGGAGGGCAGTACTTC.

The CDR3 sequence: CASSIDHQFGGNLYGYTF. For the CDR3, the DNA is TGTGCCAGTAGTATAGATCATCAGTTCGGAGGAAATCTTTATGGCTACACCTTC. The gene calls are TRBV19 and TRBJ1-2; the D is unclear. Germline V gene lookup returns CDR1 LNHDA and CDR2 SQIVND (reference sequence). The CDR3 runs 18 residues. The V end was cut by 0 bases, the J end by 5 bases, with 22 bases between.

The chain employs TRBV14 and TRBJ1-6; D may be TRBD1 (6 bases). The germline V and J ends were trimmed by 2 bases and 6 bases, with 8 bases remaining between them. The CDR3 sequence is 14 residues long. Germline V CDR1 and CDR2: SGHDN, FVKESK. The CDR3 reads CASSQNRANSPLHF. CDR3 nucleotides: TGTGCCAGCAGCCAAAACAGGGCTAATTCACCCCTCCACTTT. Looking up the rest from reference TRBV14 and TRBJ1-6 gives the full variable domain: EAGVTQFPSHSVIEKGQTVTLRCDPISGHDNLYWYRRVMGKEIKFLLHFVKESKQDESGMPNNRFLAERTGGTYSTLKVQPAELEDSGVYFCASSQNRANSPLHFGNGTRLTVT.

This clone appeared a few times. The J gene is TRBJ1-6, the V gene TRBV2; 7 nucleotides match TRBD1. Losses at the gene ends were 2 bases for V and 6 bases for J; bases not matched to a gene: 7. CDR1 SNHLY and CDR2 FYNNEI come from the germline V gene. The CDR3 loop spans 16 amino acids. The DNA for the CDR3 is TGTGCCAGCAGTGAACAAGGGACAGTAATTAATTCACCCCTCCACTTT. Its translation: CASSEQGTVINSPLHF.

The chain joins TRBV9 to TRBJ2-5; a weak D match, TRBD1 (6 bases). The CDR3 runs to 16 residues. The germline V and J ends were trimmed by 0 bases and 5 bases, with 17 bases remaining between them. Germline CDR1 is SGDLS and CDR2 is YYNGEE. The CDR3 loop reads CASSVGAGAQGETQYF. CDR3 coding DNA: TGTGCCAGCAGCGTAGGGGCAGGGGCTCAGGGGGAGACCCAGTACTTC.

The V gene is TRBV6-1, the J gene TRBJ2-7; 7 nucleotides align to TRBD1. The germline V gene encodes CDR1 MNHNS and CDR2 SASEGT. The CDR3 runs 14 residues. V lost 6 bases to trimming and J lost 3 bases; unmatched junction nucleotides: 8. The CDR3 reads CASRDRQGRYEQYF. DNA of the CDR3: TGTGCCAGCAGGGACCGACAGGGTCGCTACGAGCAGTACTTC.